These 10 T cell receptor beta chains share one sample of origin, sequenced in a study of cytomegalovirus exposure and HLA in healthy donors. Profiling relied on immunoSEQ multiplex PCR, and the TCRdb table lists in-frame clones only, not all of them. The table shows some 150,000 clones, with around nine tenths occurring only once. The sequencing sample was made of PBMCs. The receptors derive from a woman aged 18-30 years in good health and CMV-seropositive.

The chain couples TRBV11-3 to TRBJ1-2; D possibly corresponds to TRBD1 (5 bases). This CDR3 spans 15 amino acids. The V end was cut by 2 bases, the J end by 0 bases, with 10 bases between. Germline V gene sequence: CDR1 SGHNT, CDR2 YENEEA. DNA of the CDR3: TGTGCCAGCAGCTTAAGACAGACCACTAACTATGGCTACACCTTC. Protein product: CASSLRQTTNYGYTF.

The J gene is TRBJ2-5, the V gene TRBV6-5; D is perhaps TRBD1 (5 bases). V was cut by 0 bases and J by 4 bases, with 6 bases left in between. The CDR3 sequence is 13 residues long. Germline CDR1 is MNHEY and CDR2 is SVGAGI. The CDR3 region is CASSYSGVETQYF. In nucleotides, the CDR3 is TGTGCCAGCAGTTACTCAGGGGTAGAGACCCAGTACTTC.

This CDR3 reads CSESTGETQYF. For the CDR3, the DNA is TGCAGCGAGTCAACCGGGGAGACCCAGTACTTC. The gene calls are TRBV29-1 and TRBJ2-5; D gene ambiguous. CDR3 length equals 11 residues. Germline V gene sequence: CDR1 SQVTM, CDR2 ANQGSEA. The V and J ends lost 7 bases and 5 bases respectively, with 11 bases between them.

The rearrangement links TRBV2 to TRBJ2-7; a possible D gene is TRBD2 (6 bases). This CDR3 is built from 13 residues. Germline V CDR1 and CDR2: SNHLY, FYNNEI. V lost 5 bases and J 7 bases, leaving 15 bases between the germline ends. CDR3 residues: CASSRDRGWEQYF. CDR3 nucleotide sequence: TGTGCCAGCAGTCGGGACCGGGGGTGGGAGCAGTACTTC.

CDR3 loop: CAWRQGYYGYTF. In DNA form, the CDR3 reads TGTGCCTGGAGACAGGGGTACTATGGCTACACCTTC. The chain employs TRBV30 and TRBJ1-2, with 7 nucleotides matching TRBD1. Germline-derived CDR1 and CDR2 are GTSNPN and SVGIG (reference sequence). The CDR3 has 12 amino acids. Trimming at V came to 3 bases and at J to 3 bases, leaving 1 base not matched to a gene.

V is TRBV6-5 and J is TRBJ2-3; 9 positions match TRBD2. This CDR3 comprises 14 residues. Per the germline V gene, CDR1 is MNHEY and CDR2 is SVGAGI. Trimming removed 8 bases from V and 2 bases from J; junction bases left unmatched: 5. The CDR3: CASFSGRYTDTQYF. DNA of the CDR3: TGTGCCAGCTTCAGCGGGAGGTACACAGATACGCAGTATTTT.

The rearrangement joins TRBV30 to TRBJ2-1; 11 bases align to TRBD2. This CDR3 has 16 amino acids. Trimming removed 3 bases from V and 4 bases from J; junction bases left unmatched: 8. Germline V gives CDR1 GTSNPN, CDR2 SVGIG (reference sequence). DNA of the CDR3: TGTGCCTGGAGGCTAAAGACTAGCGGGACTTACAATGAGCAGTTCTTC. It translates to CAWRLKTSGTYNEQFF.

The chain uses TRBV30 and TRBJ1-2, with 8 bases that match TRBD1. V shed 5 bases and J 4 bases; nucleotides not matched to a gene: 3. The CDR3 loop spans 12 amino acids. The germline V gene encodes CDR1 GTSNPN and CDR2 SVGIG (reference sequence). The CDR3 sequence is CAWSTGAYGYTF. The DNA for the CDR3 is TGTGCCTGGTCGACAGGGGCCTATGGCTACACCTTC.

The chain has TRBV6-5 and TRBJ2-7; TRBD1 aligns across 8 bases. Germline V lookup: CDR1 MNHEY, CDR2 SVGAGI. Trimming removed 3 bases from V and 7 bases from J; junction bases left unmatched: 8. This CDR3 spans 14 amino acids. CDR3 loop: CASSYGQGAKEQYF. CDR3 coding DNA: TGTGCCAGCAGTTATGGTCAGGGGGCCAAGGAGCAGTACTTC.

The gene calls are TRBV6-6 and TRBJ2-1; maybe TRBD2 (6 bases). The CDR3 is 13 residues long. The germline V and J ends were trimmed by 8 bases and 0 bases, with 8 bases remaining between them. Per germline, CDR1 MNHNY and CDR2 SVGAGI (reference sequence). The CDR3 region is CASASDSYNEQFF. In DNA, the CDR3 is TGTGCCAGCGCTAGCGACTCCTACAATGAGCAGTTCTTC.